The 12 T cell receptor beta chains below were found in one sample sequenced in a study of blood T cell repertoires in COVID-19. The assay was immunoSEQ multiplex PCR, and TCRdb's table has in-frame clones only and misses some. The table records 360,000 or so clones, around 89% of them present only once. The sequenced material came from peripheral blood. These receptors originate from a man aged 18-30 years with active or convalescent COVID-19.

The V and J genes are TRBV29-1 and TRBJ2-3, with 10 nucleotides matching TRBD1. Germline V gene sequence: CDR1 SQVTM, CDR2 ANQGSEA. The CDR3 runs to 14 residues. V was clipped by 7 bases and J by 1 base; unmatched bases: 5. Written as DNA, the CDR3 is TGCAGCGGAAGGGACAGGGGAGGCACAGATACGCAGTATTTT. It yields the protein CSGRDRGGTDTQYF.

The chain recombines TRBV6-5 with TRBJ2-2, with a tentative D call TRBD2 (5 bases). Germline loops: CDR1 MNHEY, CDR2 SVGAGI. The CDR3 spans 14 residues. The V end was cut by 7 bases, the J end by 6 bases, with 15 bases between. The CDR3 DNA reads as TGTGCCAGCACCAGGATGCGGGCGGCCGGGGAGCTGTTTTTT. This codes for CASTRMRAAGELFF.

J is TRBJ2-1 and V is TRBV9, with TRBD2 identical over 7 bases. This CDR3 is 16 amino acids long. Germline CDR1 and CDR2: SGDLS and YYNGEE. J gave up 1 base and V 4 bases, and 8 bases lay outside the gene matches. In DNA, the CDR3 is TGTGCCAGCAGCTATATCGGGGGGACTTCCTACAATGAGCAGTTCTTC. Its translation: CASSYIGGTSYNEQFF.

J is TRBJ2-5 and V is TRBV7-8, with a tentative D call TRBD1 (5 bases). Between the trimmed V and J ends, which lost 7 bases and 2 bases, there was a span of 14 bases. CDR3 size: 14 residues. Germline V gives CDR1 SGHVS, CDR2 FQNEAQ. The CDR3 loop is CASTTYRSQETQYF. CDR3 sequence (DNA): TGTGCCAGCACGACTTACAGGAGTCAAGAGACCCAGTACTTC.

This rearrangement joins TRBV3-1 (or the pseudogene TRBV3-2) to TRBJ1-2, with a weak D call TRBD1 (6 bases). V dropped 7 bases and J dropped 7 bases, with 25 bases sitting between them. The germline gives CDR1 LGHDT, CDR2 YNNKEL (reference sequence). The CDR3 spans 16 residues. The CDR3 protein is CASTQWRTVGGVGYTF. CDR3 bases: TGTGCCAGCACCCAGTGGAGGACAGTAGGGGGTGTTGGCTACACCTTC.

The chain is built from TRBV19 and TRBJ1-1; tentatively, D is TRBD1 (5 bases). The CDR3 has 12 residues. Germline-derived CDR1 and CDR2 are LNHDA and SQIVND (reference sequence). Trimming took 6 bases from V and 4 from J, leaving 9 bases between them. Here the CDR3 DNA reads TGTGCCAGTAGGGACATTGTCACTGAAGCTTTCTTT. As protein: CASRDIVTEAFF.

The V gene is TRBV7-3, the J gene TRBJ2-3; tentatively, D is TRBD2 (6 bases). The CDR3 is 15 residues long. From germline, CDR1 is SGHTA and CDR2 FQGTGA. Trimming removed 2 bases at V and 2 bases at J, with 11 bases between. The CDR3 nucleotides read TGTGCCAGCAGCTTACTCGCGGGACCCACAGATACGCAGTATTTT. It codes for CASSLLAGPTDTQYF.

The chain has TRBV24-1 and TRBJ2-3; TRBD2 is a possible D gene (6 bases). The germline CDR1 and CDR2 sequences are KGHDR and SFDVKD. CDR3 length: 15 amino acids. Trimming took off 2 bases at V and 4 bases at J, with 12 bases between the two ends. The CDR3 here is CATSDWAGPADTQYF. CDR3 nucleotide sequence: TGTGCCACCAGTGATTGGGCGGGACCAGCAGATACGCAGTATTTT.

The chain links TRBV19 to TRBJ2-2; 8 nucleotides match TRBD1. Trimming at V came to 6 bases and at J to 5 bases, leaving 8 bases not matched to a gene. The CDR3 length is 15 residues. Germline lookup yields CDR1 LNHDA and CDR2 SQIVND (reference sequence). The CDR3 reads CASRPRTGRTGELFF. The CDR3 nucleotides are TGTGCCAGTAGGCCAAGGACAGGGAGAACCGGGGAGCTGTTTTTT.

This clone was recorded a few times. V is TRBV4-2 and J is TRBJ1-1; D gene unclear. V lost 1 base and J 3 bases, leaving 15 bases between the germline ends. Germline-derived CDR1 and CDR2 are LGHNA and YNFKEQ. CDR3 length equals 16 residues. CDR3 nucleotides: TGTGCCAGCAGCCAAGGCTCTGTCACCGGGGACACTGAAGCTTTCTTT. Translation gives CASSQGSVTGDTEAFF.

The V gene is TRBV9, the J gene TRBJ2-3; TRBD2 aligns across 10 bases. J gave up 2 bases and V 3 bases, and 6 bases lay outside the gene matches. CDR1 and CDR2 from the germline V gene are SGDLS and YYNGEE. The CDR3 sequence is 16 residues long. CDR3 DNA: TGTGCCAGCAGCGAAGACACTAGCGGGACCACAGATACGCAGTATTTT. It is translated as CASSEDTSGTTDTQYF.

V is TRBV5-1 and J is TRBJ1-1; D is perhaps TRBD1 (5 bases). The CDR3 loop spans 15 amino acids. The V end lost 4 bases, the J end lost 1 base, and 14 bases lay between the germline ends. The germline CDR1 and CDR2 sequences are SGHRS and YFSETQ. For the CDR3, the DNA is TGCGCCAGCAGCGGCATGGGACTCCGGAACACTGAAGCTTTCTTT. Protein sequence: CASSGMGLRNTEAFF. Based on the CDR3 plus reference TRBV5-1 and TRBJ1-1, the full variable domain is KAGVTQTPRYLIKTRGQQVTLSCSPISGHRSVSWYQQTPGQGLQFLFEYFSETQRNKGNFPGRFSGRQFSNSRSEMNVSTLELGDSALYLCASSGMGLRNTEAFFGQGTRLTVV.